These 24 T cell receptor beta chains originate from one sample sequenced in a study of T-cell reconstitution after alpha-beta-depleted transplantation in children. The library targeted TCRbeta and was prepared with unique molecular identifiers. TCRdb analysed the PCR reads with MiXCR anew, one entry per CDR3 protein. The profile shows 350,000 to 450,000 distinct CDR3 sequences, around 20% of them singletons. The starting material was PBMCs from the stem cell graft donor, obtained from the stem cell graft. The receptors come from a human donor who donated a stem cell graft to a child with acute myeloid leukemia.

This sequence joins TRBV28 and TRBJ2-1, with D perhaps TRBD2 (6 bases). The CDR3 length is 16 residues. V lost 4 bases and J 1 base, leaving 14 bases between the germline ends. CDR1 is MDHEN and CDR2 is SYDVKM in the germline V gene. The CDR3 DNA sequence: TGTGCCAGCAGTTCAAGACTAGATGTATCCTACAATGAGCAGTTCTTC. Its protein is CASSSRLDVSYNEQFF. The full variable domain, with the rest looked up from reference TRBV28 and TRBJ2-1, is DVKVTQSSRYLVKRTGEKVFLECVQDMDHENMFWYRQDPGLGLRLIYFSYDVKMKEKGDIPEGYSVSREKKERFSLILESASTNQTSMYLCASSSRLDVSYNEQFFGPGTRLTVL.

The sample holds many counts of this clonotype. V gene TRBV29-1 combines with J gene TRBJ2-2, with D possibly matching TRBD2 (6 bases). V was trimmed by 7 bases and J by 3 bases, leaving 15 bases between them. CDR3 length: 14 amino acids. Germline lookup yields CDR1 SQVTM and CDR2 ANQGSEA. CDR3 sequence (DNA): TGCAGCGCCGCCGGAGGGAGGTACACCGGGGAGCTGTTTTTT. It encodes CSAAGGRYTGELFF.

The chain joins TRBV10-1 to TRBJ2-7; 8 bases fit TRBD2. The germline V gene encodes CDR1 WNHNN and CDR2 SYGVQD (reference sequence). With V trimmed by 2 bases and J by 7 bases, 13 bases remained unmatched. The CDR3 runs 16 residues. CDR3 coding DNA: TGCGCCAGCAGTGAGACCGGGACTAGAGGGTTACTTGAGCAGTACTTC. It yields the protein CASSETGTRGLLEQYF.

This clonotype was counted a few times. The CDR3 spells CSAQQGYEQYF. In nucleotides, the CDR3 is TGCAGTGCCCAACAGGGGTACGAGCAGTACTTC. This rearrangement joins TRBV20-1 to TRBJ2-7; 7 nucleotides match TRBD1. CDR3 length equals 11 residues. CDR1 and CDR2 (germline): DFQATT, SNEGSKA (reference sequence). With V trimmed by 6 bases and J by 4 bases, 3 bases remained unmatched.

The chain is built from TRBV5-1 and TRBJ2-5, with D perhaps matching TRBD1 (5 bases). Trimming stripped 1 base from V and 1 base from J, with 8 bases between. Germline CDR1 is SGHRS and CDR2 is YFSETQ. The CDR3 is 14 amino acids. Written as DNA, the CDR3 is TGCGCCAGCAGCTTGAGTAGGGGCCAAGAGACCCAGTACTTC. This gives the protein CASSLSRGQETQYF.

Here the CDR3 DNA reads TGTGCCAGCAGCCAAGATTTTTCGGGAGCAGATACGCAGTATTTT. Translation: CASSQDFSGADTQYF. The chain carries TRBV4-2 and TRBJ2-3; possible D gene TRBD2, 6 bases. The CDR3 has 15 amino acids. The germline V gene encodes CDR1 LGHNA and CDR2 YNFKEQ. V dropped 0 bases and J dropped 4 bases, with 11 bases sitting between them.

The genes are TRBV7-9 and TRBJ2-7; TRBD1 agrees at 7 bases. The trim removed 1 base at V and 0 bases at J, leaving 9 bases unmatched. CDR1 SEHNR and CDR2 FQNEAQ come from the germline V gene (reference sequence). This CDR3 has 17 residues. This CDR3 reads CASSLGEGAGRSYEQYF. CDR3 nucleotides: TGTGCCAGCAGCTTAGGCGAGGGGGCAGGGCGCTCCTACGAGCAGTACTTC.

This clonotype has ten or more counts. The rearrangement joins TRBV20-1 to TRBJ2-3; 7 bases are shared with TRBD2. The germline V gene encodes CDR1 DFQATT and CDR2 SNEGSKA (reference sequence). This CDR3 contains 15 residues. V shed 3 bases, J shed 2 bases, and the junction held 8 bases outside the gene matches. CDR3 DNA sequence: TGCAGTGCTAGTGGGGCTAGCGGTTTCACAGATACGCAGTATTTT. This codes for CSASGASGFTDTQYF.

This sequence joins TRBV4-1 and TRBJ2-2; 9 nucleotides align to TRBD2. Trimming cost V 3 bases and J 0 bases; bases outside gene matches: 5. The CDR3 spans 17 residues. The germline V gene encodes CDR1 MGHRA and CDR2 YSYEKL. The CDR3 nucleotides read TGCGCCAGCAGCCAGAGTGGCGGGAGGGCGAACACCGGGGAGCTGTTTTTT. Amino acid sequence: CASSQSGGRANTGELFF.

Many counts were recorded for this clonotype. V is TRBV5-1 and J is TRBJ2-1, with D possibly matching TRBD1 (6 bases). The germline CDR1 and CDR2 sequences are SGHRS and YFSETQ. This CDR3 has 14 residues. The germline V and J ends were trimmed by 4 bases and 5 bases, with 13 bases remaining between them. In nucleotides, the CDR3 is TGCGCCAGCAGCGTCCGGGACACACACAATGAGCAGTTCTTC. Its protein is CASSVRDTHNEQFF.

This clonotype showed up many times. This rearrangement joins TRBV11-2 to TRBJ1-1; no firm D call. The germline CDR1 and CDR2 sequences are SGHAT and FQNNGV. Trimming pared 5 bases from V and 0 bases from J, leaving 13 bases between. This CDR3 comprises 15 residues. The CDR3 sequence: CASSPDRGMNTEAFF. The DNA of the CDR3 is TGTGCCAGCAGCCCAGACCGCGGGATGAACACTGAAGCTTTCTTT.

In its sample, this clonotype was seen many times. The V gene is TRBV12-3 or TRBV12-4, the J gene TRBJ2-3; 9 bases line up with TRBD2. This CDR3 spans 14 amino acids. V lost 10 bases to trimming and J lost 2 bases; unmatched junction nucleotides: 7. The CDR3 coding sequence is TGTGCCACCGAGAGCGGGAGGACCACAGATACGCAGTATTTT. Its translation is CATESGRTTDTQYF.

This clonotype was picked up many times. The genes are TRBV25-1 and TRBJ2-4; D unclear. This CDR3 is 13 amino acids long. V lost 1 base to trimming and J lost 9 bases, with 10 bases between them. Per germline, CDR1 MGHDK and CDR2 SYGVNS. CDR3 nucleotide sequence: TGTGCCAGCAGTGAATCCCCTTCTTCCATTCAGTACTTC. Translation gives CASSESPSSIQYF.

This clonotype was counted between two and nine times. Relative to the germline gene, one junction end is altered; a read error may explain this. The chain couples TRBV7-2 to TRBJ2-7, with D tentatively TRBD1 (7 bases). The CDR3 is made up of 11 amino acids. Looked up from germline, CDR1 is SGHTA and CDR2 is FQGNSA. CDR3 protein: CASSLGGTVRF. The DNA for the CDR3 is TGTGCCAGCAGCTTAGGCGGGACAGTTCGTTTC.

This clonotype was detected ten times or more. The chain combines TRBV6-5 with TRBJ2-7; D ambiguous. The CDR3 contains 15 residues. Germline loops: CDR1 MNHEY, CDR2 SVGAGI. Deletions cut 2 bases from V and 3 bases from J, with 14 bases between. The CDR3 here is CASSYGSGLGYEQYF. For the CDR3, the DNA is TGTGCCAGCAGTTACGGTTCAGGCCTAGGCTACGAGCAGTACTTC.

In its sample, this clonotype was seen a few times. J is TRBJ2-3 and V is TRBV20-1; 10 bases are shared with TRBD2. V was pared by 0 bases and J by 2 bases, with 8 bases of the junction left unmatched. In germline, CDR1 is DFQATT, CDR2 SNEGSKA (reference sequence). CDR3 length: 17 residues. CDR3 nucleotide sequence: TGCAGTGCTAGAGACCTCTTCCTAGCGGGAGTCACAGATACGCAGTATTTT. Encoded protein: CSARDLFLAGVTDTQYF.

This clonotype has ten or more counts. The CDR3 DNA reads TGTGCCATCAGTGCCCTAGCGGAGAGCTCCTACAATGAGCAGTTCTTC. Protein sequence: CAISALAESSYNEQFF. The chain employs TRBV10-3 and TRBJ2-1; 7 nucleotides line up with TRBD2. J lost 0 bases, V lost 4 bases, and 6 bases had no gene match. This CDR3 has 16 residues. Germline CDR1 and CDR2: ENHRY and SYGVKD.

This chain uses TRBV7-9 with TRBJ2-1, with TRBD2 identical over 12 bases. The CDR3 has 16 amino acids. Losses at the gene ends were 5 bases for V and 6 bases for J; bases not matched to a gene: 8. The germline V gene has CDR1 SEHNR and CDR2 FQNEAQ (reference sequence). The CDR3 here is CASSPRTSGTFNEQFF. CDR3 nucleotides: TGTGCCAGCAGCCCCCGGACTAGCGGGACCTTCAATGAGCAGTTCTTC.

The chain carries TRBV12-3 or TRBV12-4 and TRBJ2-3; TRBD2 agrees at 15 bases. V lost 5 bases and J lost 0; bases outside the gene matches: 9. The CDR3 consists of 19 residues. The CDR3 region is CASSLRGLAGGMSTDTQYF. Here the CDR3 DNA reads TGTGCCAGCAGTCTCAGGGGACTAGCGGGAGGAATGAGCACAGATACGCAGTATTTT.

This clonotype was recorded a few times. The V call is TRBV20-1, the J call TRBJ2-1; D may be TRBD2 (6 bases). The V end lost 5 bases, the J end lost 4 bases, and 15 bases lay between the germline ends. This CDR3 is 14 amino acids long. Germline V lookup: CDR1 DFQATT, CDR2 SNEGSKA (reference sequence). The CDR3 DNA follows: TGCAGTGCTCGCCAGCGGGCCGTTTACAATGAGCAGTTCTTC. Its protein product is CSARQRAVYNEQFF.

This chain connects TRBV3-1 to TRBJ2-7; 12 bases are shared with TRBD2. V shed 4 bases and J 6 bases; nucleotides not matched to a gene: 7. The germline CDR1 and CDR2 sequences are LGHDT and YNNKEL (reference sequence). CDR3 length equals 15 residues. CDR3 region: CASSLRTSGMGEQYF. As DNA, the CDR3 is TGTGCCAGCAGCCTCCGGACTAGCGGGATGGGCGAGCAGTACTTC.

There are a few counts of this clonotype. The chain is built from TRBV20-1 and TRBJ2-1; D may be TRBD2 (7 bases). The CDR3 loop spans 15 amino acids. Trimming removed 6 bases from V and 0 bases from J, with 15 bases in between. The germline CDR1 and CDR2 sequences are DFQATT and SNEGSKA (reference sequence). This CDR3 is CSAPGGLSSYNEQFF. CDR3 nucleotides: TGCAGTGCCCCGGGGGGCCTGAGCTCCTACAATGAGCAGTTCTTC.

This clonotype was counted a few times. J is TRBJ2-1 and V is TRBV20-1; weak D call: TRBD2 (6 bases). The germline V gene encodes CDR1 DFQATT and CDR2 SNEGSKA (reference sequence). V was trimmed by 5 bases and J by 10 bases, leaving 15 bases between them. The CDR3 has 12 amino acids. CDR3 DNA sequence: TGCAGTGCTGGGACTGGACTTGTGGAGCAGTTCTTC. Residues: CSAGTGLVEQFF.

This clonotype was detected only a few times. V is TRBV4-2 and J is TRBJ2-4; D assignment may be TRBD1 or TRBD2 (5 bases each). V shed 0 bases and J shed 2 bases, with 17 bases lying between them. The CDR3 sequence is 18 residues long. Looked up from germline, CDR1 is LGHNA and CDR2 is YNFKEQ. CDR3 residues: CASSQEGRTGVTKNIQYF. The CDR3 DNA follows: TGTGCCAGCAGCCAAGAGGGGCGGACTGGGGTGACCAAAAACATTCAGTACTTC.